A single sample gave rise to the 18 T cell receptor beta chains below, sequenced in a study of PD-1 blockade in classical Hodgkin lymphoma. TCRdb keeps only in-frame clones here, not all; method: immunoSEQ multiplex PCR. The sample lists 25,000 to 30,000 clones, approximately 88% occurring once. Sample time point: newly diagnosed, previously untreated cHL patient sample. Researchers used magnetic negative selection to pull out pure CD4+ T cells from thawed PBMCs. The sequenced sample was CD4+ T cells from blood. These receptors were taken from a human donor with classical Hodgkin lymphoma.

The chain recombines TRBV30 with TRBJ1-5; 9 bases line up with TRBD1. This CDR3 contains 13 residues. V lost 6 bases, J lost 6 bases, and 6 bases stayed unmatched. CDR1 GTSNPN and CDR2 SVGIG come from the germline V gene (reference sequence). CDR3: CACGQGMSQPQHF. The CDR3 nucleotides read TGTGCCTGCGGACAGGGGATGAGTCAGCCCCAGCATTTT.

This chain connects TRBV11-2 to TRBJ2-7, with TRBD1 identical over 8 bases. The ends lost 5 bases at V and 7 bases at J; junction bases unmatched: 10. Germline V gene lookup returns CDR1 SGHAT and CDR2 FQNNGV. The CDR3 is 14 amino acids. This chain's CDR3 is CASSALDRAWEQYF. In nucleotides, the CDR3 is TGTGCCAGCAGCGCGCTGGACAGGGCGTGGGAGCAGTACTTC.

The genes are TRBV19 and TRBJ2-7; 8 nucleotides match TRBD1. After removal of 9 bases from V and 2 bases from J, the junction contained 9 bases not matched to a gene. This CDR3 contains 14 residues. CDR1 LNHDA and CDR2 SQIVND come from the germline V gene (reference sequence). The CDR3 bases are TGTGCCAGCGCATCGACAGGGGTTCCCTACGAGCAGTACTTC. Its translation: CASASTGVPYEQYF. Filled out from reference TRBV19 and TRBJ2-7, the complete variable domain reads DGGITQSPKYLFRKEGQNVTLSCEQNLNHDAMYWYRQDPGQGLRLIYYSQIVNDFQKGDIAEGYSVSREKKESFPLTVTSAQKNPTAFYLCASASTGVPYEQYFGPGTRLTVT.

The J gene is TRBJ1-4, the V gene TRBV28, with D perhaps matching TRBD1 (6 bases). This CDR3 has 15 residues. The V gene's germline CDR1 is MDHEN and CDR2 SYDVKM. Trimming took off 3 bases at V and 8 bases at J, with 16 bases between the two ends. The CDR3 DNA follows: TGTGCCAGCAGTTTTTCGACATTGCAGGGGGAAAAACTGTTTTTT. Encoded protein: CASSFSTLQGEKLFF.

J is TRBJ2-7 and V is TRBV6-5; TRBD2 is a possible D gene (5 bases). The germline V and J ends were trimmed by 0 bases and 7 bases, with 13 bases remaining between them. The germline gives CDR1 MNHEY, CDR2 SVGAGI. The CDR3 is 14 residues long. This CDR3 is CASSYSERRLEQYF. For the CDR3, the DNA is TGTGCCAGCAGTTACTCTGAGCGGAGACTTGAGCAGTACTTC.

The CDR3 region is CAKTGGPYNEQFF. The CDR3 DNA reads as TGTGCCAAGACAGGGGGCCCCTACAATGAGCAGTTCTTC. The chain links TRBV30 to TRBJ2-1; the match to TRBD1 covers 10 bases. Looked up from germline, CDR1 is GTSNPN and CDR2 is SVGIG (reference sequence). Trimming took 8 bases from V and 2 from J; bases not matched to a gene: 3. The CDR3 consists of 13 residues.

The chain is built from TRBV28 and TRBJ1-2, with 9 nucleotides matching TRBD1. V gave up 6 bases and J gave up 4 bases; unmatched junction bases: 6. Germline-derived CDR1 and CDR2 are MDHEN and SYDVKM. The CDR3 has 14 residues. The CDR3 loop reads CASSAGQGGYGYTF. The CDR3 DNA follows: TGTGCCAGCAGCGCGGGACAGGGTGGCTATGGCTACACCTTC.

The V gene is TRBV7-9, the J gene TRBJ2-1, with no clear D. Per the germline V gene, CDR1 is SEHNR and CDR2 is FQNEAQ (reference sequence). The length of the CDR3 is 14 residues. V was clipped by 2 bases and J by 1 base, with 6 bases between them. The DNA for the CDR3 is TGTGCCAGCAGCTTACCCAGGTCCTACAATGAGCAGTTCTTC. This codes for CASSLPRSYNEQFF.

The J gene is TRBJ2-7, the V gene TRBV6-5, with 10 nucleotides matching TRBD1. The J segment lost 5 bases and the V segment lost 7 bases, leaving 8 bases of the junction unmatched. The CDR3 is 14 residues long. Germline CDR1 MNHEY, CDR2 SVGAGI. The CDR3 loop reads CASTPGTGANEQYF. The DNA of the CDR3 is TGTGCCAGCACCCCCGGGACAGGGGCAAACGAGCAGTACTTC.

The rearrangement joins TRBV28 to TRBJ2-2, with TRBD2 as a possible D gene (5 bases). Deletions cut 3 bases from V and 5 bases from J, with 10 bases between. The CDR3 covers 14 residues. Germline V CDR1 and CDR2: MDHEN, SYDVKM. The CDR3 sequence: CASSFSSGTGELFF. The CDR3 bases are TGTGCCAGCAGTTTTAGTTCGGGAACCGGGGAGCTGTTTTTT.

The chain employs TRBV5-5 and TRBJ1-4; TRBD1 matches at 11 bases. Trimming took 4 bases from V and 4 from J; bases not matched to a gene: 6. CDR1 and CDR2 from the germline V gene are SGHKS and YYEKEE (reference sequence). The CDR3 runs to 16 residues. The CDR3 bases are TGTGCCAGCAGCATAAGGACAGGGGGCCGTAATGAAAAACTGTTTTTT. Protein: CASSIRTGGRNEKLFF.

The chain has TRBV6-5 and TRBJ1-2; D perhaps matches TRBD1 (5 bases). With 7 bases removed from V and 7 bases from J, the gap between germline ends came to 22 bases. CDR1 is MNHEY and CDR2 is SVGAGI in the germline V gene. The CDR3 contains 15 residues. The CDR3 DNA reads TGTGCCAGCAACCTAGACAGCTCGATTCGACGTGGCTACACCTTC. This encodes CASNLDSSIRRGYTF.

This chain connects TRBV4-1 to TRBJ1-5; D remains unclear. Germline V gene lookup returns CDR1 MGHRA and CDR2 YSYEKL. V was trimmed by 1 base and J by 3 bases, leaving 4 bases between them. The CDR3 sequence is 13 residues long. This CDR3 is CASSQVFNQPQHF. DNA for the CDR3: TGCGCCAGCAGCCAAGTATTCAATCAGCCCCAGCATTTT.

The gene calls are TRBV7-9 and TRBJ2-1, with 8 nucleotides matching TRBD2. With 4 bases clipped from V and 13 bases from J, the junction kept 12 bases outside the gene matches. Germline assignment: CDR1 SEHNR and CDR2 FQNEAQ (reference sequence). This CDR3 spans 14 amino acids. As DNA, the CDR3 is TGTGCCAGCAGCTCAAAAACTGGGACTAGATTCCAGTTCTTC. It is translated as CASSSKTGTRFQFF. The full variable domain, in which reference TRBV7-9 and TRBJ2-1 provide the parts outside the CDR3, is DTGVSQNPRHKITKRGQNVTFRCDPISEHNRLYWYRQTLGQGPEFLTYFQNEAQLEKSRLLSDRFSAERPKGSFSTLEIQRTEQGDSAMYLCASSSKTGTRFQFFGPGTRLTVL.

The chain recombines TRBV2 with TRBJ2-7, with D possibly TRBD2 on 5 matching bases. Trimming took off 6 bases at V and 7 bases at J, with 16 bases between the two ends. CDR1 and CDR2 from the germline V gene are SNHLY and FYNNEI. The CDR3 runs 13 residues. CDR3 amino acids: CASSAAPTGEQYF. The CDR3 DNA follows: TGTGCCAGCAGCGCAGCTCCAACGGGGGAGCAGTACTTC.

The chain employs TRBV6-1 and TRBJ1-4, with 8 bases aligning to TRBD1. Germline CDR1 and CDR2: MNHNS and SASEGT. With 4 bases clipped from V and 6 bases from J, the junction kept 7 bases outside the gene matches. The CDR3 sequence is 15 residues long. CDR3 bases: TGTGCCAGCAGTGTAGCCGGACAGGGAGATGAAAAACTGTTTTTT. Translated: CASSVAGQGDEKLFF.

This chain joins TRBV21-1 and TRBJ2-2. TRBV21-1 is flagged as a pseudogene. This CDR3 region has 18 residues. The CDR3 bases are TGTGCCAGCAGCAAAGATTTAGAACAGGGAGGAAGGTCCGGGGAGCTGTTTTTT. The encoded protein is CASSKDLEQGGRSGELFF.

The rearrangement uses TRBV19 and TRBJ2-2, with D possibly TRBD2 on 6 matching bases. The germline V gene encodes CDR1 LNHDA and CDR2 SQIVND (reference sequence). This CDR3 is built from 15 residues. V was shortened by 6 bases and J by 6 bases, with 17 bases between the two germline ends. The CDR3 reads CASSPGTAPPGELFF. CDR3 bases: TGTGCCAGTAGCCCCGGGACTGCACCGCCCGGGGAGCTGTTTTTT.